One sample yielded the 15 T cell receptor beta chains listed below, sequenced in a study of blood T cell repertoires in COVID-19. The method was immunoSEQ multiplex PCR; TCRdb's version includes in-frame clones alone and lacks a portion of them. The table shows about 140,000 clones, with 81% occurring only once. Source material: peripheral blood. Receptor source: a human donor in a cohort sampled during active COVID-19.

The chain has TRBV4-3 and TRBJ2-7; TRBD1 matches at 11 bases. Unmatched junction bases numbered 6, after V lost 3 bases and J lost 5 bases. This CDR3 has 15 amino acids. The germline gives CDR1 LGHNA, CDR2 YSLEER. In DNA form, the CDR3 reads TGCGCCAGCAGCCACAGCGGGACAGGGGGGGACGAGCAGTACTTC. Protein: CASSHSGTGGDEQYF.

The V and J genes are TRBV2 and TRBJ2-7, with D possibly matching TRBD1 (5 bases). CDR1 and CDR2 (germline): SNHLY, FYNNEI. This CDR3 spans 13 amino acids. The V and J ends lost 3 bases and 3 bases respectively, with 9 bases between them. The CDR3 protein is CASSDRVFYEQYF. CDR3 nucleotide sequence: TGTGCCAGCAGTGACAGGGTTTTCTACGAGCAGTACTTC.

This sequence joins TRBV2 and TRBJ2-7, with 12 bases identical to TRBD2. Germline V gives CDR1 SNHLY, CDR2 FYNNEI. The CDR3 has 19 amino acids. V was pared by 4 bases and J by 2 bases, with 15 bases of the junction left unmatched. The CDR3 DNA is TGTGCCAGCAGTGTGGGCGGGACTAGCGGGCTCCCAACGGCCTACGAGCAGTACTTC. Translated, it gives CASSVGGTSGLPTAYEQYF.

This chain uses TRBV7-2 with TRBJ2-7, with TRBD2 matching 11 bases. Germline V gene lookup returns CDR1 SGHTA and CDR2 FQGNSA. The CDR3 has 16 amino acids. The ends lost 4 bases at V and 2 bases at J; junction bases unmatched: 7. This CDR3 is CASSSAIAGGPYEQYF. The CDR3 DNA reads TGTGCCAGCAGCTCCGCAATAGCGGGAGGGCCCTACGAGCAGTACTTC.

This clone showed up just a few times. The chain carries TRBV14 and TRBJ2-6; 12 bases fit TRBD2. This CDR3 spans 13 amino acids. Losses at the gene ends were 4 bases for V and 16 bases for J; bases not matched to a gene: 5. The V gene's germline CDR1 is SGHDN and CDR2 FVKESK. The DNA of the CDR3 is TGTGCCAGCAGCCCCCGGACTAGCGGGAAACTGACTTTC. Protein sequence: CASSPRTSGKLTF.

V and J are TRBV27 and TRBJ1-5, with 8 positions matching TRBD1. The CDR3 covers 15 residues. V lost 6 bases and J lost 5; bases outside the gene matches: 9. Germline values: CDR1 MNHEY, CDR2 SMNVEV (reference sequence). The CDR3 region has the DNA TGTGCCAGCAGCATACAGGGGGACTGGGATCAGCCCCAGCATTTT. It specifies CASSIQGDWDQPQHF.

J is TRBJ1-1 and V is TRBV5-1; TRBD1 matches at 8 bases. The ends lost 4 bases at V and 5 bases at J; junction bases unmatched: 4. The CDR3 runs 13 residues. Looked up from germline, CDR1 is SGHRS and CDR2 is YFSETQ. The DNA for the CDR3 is TGCGCCAGCAGCCAGGGGGCGCGGACTGAAGCTTTCTTT. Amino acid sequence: CASSQGARTEAFF.

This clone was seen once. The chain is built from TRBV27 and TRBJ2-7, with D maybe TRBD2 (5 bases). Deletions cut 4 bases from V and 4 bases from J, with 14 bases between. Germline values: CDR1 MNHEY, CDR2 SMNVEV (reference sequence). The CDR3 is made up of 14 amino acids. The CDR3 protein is CASSWGLAGYEQYF. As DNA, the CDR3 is TGTGCCAGCAGTTGGGGTCTAGCAGGTTACGAGCAGTACTTC.

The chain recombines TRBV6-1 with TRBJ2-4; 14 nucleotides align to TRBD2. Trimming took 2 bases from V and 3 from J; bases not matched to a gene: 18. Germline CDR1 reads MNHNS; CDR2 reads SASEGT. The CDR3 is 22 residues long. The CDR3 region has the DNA TGTGCCAGCAGTGAACCGGGACTAGCGGGAGTAATTAGGTCCGGTGGCAAAAACATTCAGTACTTC. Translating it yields CASSEPGLAGVIRSGGKNIQYF.

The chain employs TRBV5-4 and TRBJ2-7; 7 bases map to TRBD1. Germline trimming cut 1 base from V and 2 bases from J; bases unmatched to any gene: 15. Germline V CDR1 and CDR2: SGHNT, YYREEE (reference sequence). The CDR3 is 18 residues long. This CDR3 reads CASSLPSGSGTGAYEQYF. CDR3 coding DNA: TGTGCCAGCAGCTTGCCCAGTGGGTCGGGCACAGGGGCCTACGAGCAGTACTTC.

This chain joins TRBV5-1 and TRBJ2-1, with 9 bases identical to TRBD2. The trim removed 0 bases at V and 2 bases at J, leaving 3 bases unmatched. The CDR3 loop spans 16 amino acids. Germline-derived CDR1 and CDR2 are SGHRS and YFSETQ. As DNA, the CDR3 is TGCGCCAGCAGCTTGGCTGCGGGAGGGCCCTACAATGAGCAGTTCTTC. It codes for CASSLAAGGPYNEQFF.

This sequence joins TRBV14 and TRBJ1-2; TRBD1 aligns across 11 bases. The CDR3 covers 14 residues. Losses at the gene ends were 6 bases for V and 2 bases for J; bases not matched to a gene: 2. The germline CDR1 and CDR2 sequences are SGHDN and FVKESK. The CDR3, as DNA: TGTGCCAGCAGAGGGACAGGGGGGAACTATGGCTACACCTTC. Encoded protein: CASRGTGGNYGYTF.

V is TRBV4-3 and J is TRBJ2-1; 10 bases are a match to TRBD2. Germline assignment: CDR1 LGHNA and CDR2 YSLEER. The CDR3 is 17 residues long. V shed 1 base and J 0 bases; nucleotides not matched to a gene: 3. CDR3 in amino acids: CASSQGASGSSYNEQFF. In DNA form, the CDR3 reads TGCGCCAGCAGCCAAGGCGCTAGCGGGAGCTCCTACAATGAGCAGTTCTTC.

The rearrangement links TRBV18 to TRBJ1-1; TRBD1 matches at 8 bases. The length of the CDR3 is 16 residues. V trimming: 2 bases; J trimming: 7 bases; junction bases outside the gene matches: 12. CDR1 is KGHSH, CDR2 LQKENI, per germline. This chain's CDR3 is CASSPGAGGGEIEAFF. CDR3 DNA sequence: TGTGCCAGCTCACCAGGGGCAGGGGGCGGTGAGATTGAAGCTTTCTTT.

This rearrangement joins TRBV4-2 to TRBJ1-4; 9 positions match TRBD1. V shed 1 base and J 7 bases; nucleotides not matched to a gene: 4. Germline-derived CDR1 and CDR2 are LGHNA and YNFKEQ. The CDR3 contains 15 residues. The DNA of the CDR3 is TGTGCCAGCAGCCAAGTTACAGGGGGCCCTGAAAAACTGTTTTTT. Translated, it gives CASSQVTGGPEKLFF.